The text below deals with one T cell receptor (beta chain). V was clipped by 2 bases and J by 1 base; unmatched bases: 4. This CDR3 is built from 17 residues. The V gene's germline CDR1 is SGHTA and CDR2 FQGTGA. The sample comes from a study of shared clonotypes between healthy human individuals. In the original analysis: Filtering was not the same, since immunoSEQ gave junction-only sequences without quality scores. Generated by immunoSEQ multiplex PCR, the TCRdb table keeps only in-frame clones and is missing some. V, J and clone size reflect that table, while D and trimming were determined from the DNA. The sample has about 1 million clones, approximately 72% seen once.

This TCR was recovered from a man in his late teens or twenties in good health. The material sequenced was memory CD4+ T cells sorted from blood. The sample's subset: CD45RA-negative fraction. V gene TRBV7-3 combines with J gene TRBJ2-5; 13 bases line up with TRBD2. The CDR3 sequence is CASSLRRLAGGQETQYF. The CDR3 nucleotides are TGTGCCAGCAGCTTACGGCGACTAGCGGGGGGCCAAGAGACCCAGTACTTC.